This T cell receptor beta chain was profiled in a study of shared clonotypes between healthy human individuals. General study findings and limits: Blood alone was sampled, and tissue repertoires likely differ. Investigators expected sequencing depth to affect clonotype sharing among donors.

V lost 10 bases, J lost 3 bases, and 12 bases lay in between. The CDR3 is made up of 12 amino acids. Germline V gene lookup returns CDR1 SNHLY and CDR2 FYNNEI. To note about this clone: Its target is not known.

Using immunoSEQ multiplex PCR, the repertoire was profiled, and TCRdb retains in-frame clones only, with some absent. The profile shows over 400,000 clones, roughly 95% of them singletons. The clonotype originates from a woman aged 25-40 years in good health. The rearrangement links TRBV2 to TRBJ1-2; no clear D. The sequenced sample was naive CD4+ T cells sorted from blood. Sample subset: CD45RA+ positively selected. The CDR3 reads CANLEGYYGYTF. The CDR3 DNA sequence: TGTGCCAACCTGGAAGGGTACTATGGCTACACCTTC.